This T cell receptor beta chain was identified in a study of blood T cells in healthy people across ages. As for this clonotype: Its matching antigen is unknown. At one of its ends the junction is not consistent with the germline gene, which may arise from a read error.

PCR was performed a second time for about 7 to 12 cycles using a sample-barcoded 5' primer and a J-beta primer mix. TCRdb reanalysed the 5' RACE reads using MiXCR and keeps one entry per CDR3 protein. This table holds 850,000 to 950,000 distinct CDR3 sequences, 29% found once. Germline assignment: CDR1 SGHNT and CDR2 YENEEA. The CDR3 is 13 residues long. The study, taken as a whole, reports: The recorded TCR beta diversity per million T cells decreased in a roughly linear manner with age.

Sequences were obtained from blood. The chain combines TRBV11-3 with TRBJ2-7, with D perhaps matching TRBD2 (5 bases). The receptor was derived from a woman aged 80 or older in good health. CDR3 protein: CTSSLEGSYEQYF. In DNA, the CDR3 is TGTACCAGCAGCTTAGAGGGCAGCTACGAGCAGTACTTC.